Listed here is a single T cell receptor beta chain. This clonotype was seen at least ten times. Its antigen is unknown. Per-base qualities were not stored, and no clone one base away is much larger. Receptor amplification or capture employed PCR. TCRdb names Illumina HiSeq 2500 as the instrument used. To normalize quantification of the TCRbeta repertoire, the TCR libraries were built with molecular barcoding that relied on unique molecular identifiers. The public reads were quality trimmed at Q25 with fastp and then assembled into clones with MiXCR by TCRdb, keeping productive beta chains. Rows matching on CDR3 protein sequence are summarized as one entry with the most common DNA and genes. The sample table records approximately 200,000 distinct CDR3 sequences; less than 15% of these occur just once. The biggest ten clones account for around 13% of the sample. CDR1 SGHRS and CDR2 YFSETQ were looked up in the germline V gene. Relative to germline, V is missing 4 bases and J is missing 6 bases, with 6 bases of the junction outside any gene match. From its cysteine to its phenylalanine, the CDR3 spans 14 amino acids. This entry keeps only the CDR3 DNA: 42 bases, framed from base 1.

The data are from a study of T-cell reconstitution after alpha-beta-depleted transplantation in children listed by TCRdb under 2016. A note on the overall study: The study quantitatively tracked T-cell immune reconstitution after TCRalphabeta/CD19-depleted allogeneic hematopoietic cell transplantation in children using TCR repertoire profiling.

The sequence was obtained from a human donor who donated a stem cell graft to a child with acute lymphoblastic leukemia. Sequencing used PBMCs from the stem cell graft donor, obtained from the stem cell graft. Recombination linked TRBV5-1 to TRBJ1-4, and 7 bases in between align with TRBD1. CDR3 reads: CASSPTGRDEKLFF. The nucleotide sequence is TGCGCCAGCAGCCCGACAGGGAGAGATGAAAAACTGTTTTTT.